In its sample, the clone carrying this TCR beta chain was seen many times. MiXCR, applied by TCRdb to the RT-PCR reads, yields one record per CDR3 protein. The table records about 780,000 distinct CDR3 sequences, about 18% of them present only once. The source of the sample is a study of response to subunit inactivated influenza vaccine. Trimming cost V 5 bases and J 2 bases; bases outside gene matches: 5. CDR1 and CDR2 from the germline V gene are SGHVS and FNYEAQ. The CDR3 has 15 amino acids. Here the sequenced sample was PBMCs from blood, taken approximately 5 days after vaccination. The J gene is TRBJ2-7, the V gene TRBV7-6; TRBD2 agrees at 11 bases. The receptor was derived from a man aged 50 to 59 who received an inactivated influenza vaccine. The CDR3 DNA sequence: TGTGCCAGCAGCCCGGGGACTAGCGGCACCTACGAGCAGTACTTC. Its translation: CASSPGTSGTYEQYF. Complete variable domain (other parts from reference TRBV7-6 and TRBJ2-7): GAGVSQSPRYKVTKRGQDVALRCDPISGHVSLYWYRQALGQGPEFLTYFNYEAQQDKSGLPNDRFSAERPEGSISTLTIQRTEQRDSAMYRCASSPGTSGTYEQYFGPGTRLTVT.